This T cell receptor beta chain was retrieved from a study of human T cells and chemical hapten exposure. Study-level results: Unchanged with DPC sensitization were TCRs above 1 in 1000 frequency.

Germline V CDR1 and CDR2: MNHEY, SVGAGI. With 6 bases removed from V and 5 bases from J, the gap between germline ends came to 14 bases. CDR3 length: 14 residues. The library tagged each cDNA molecule with unique molecular identifiers. TCRdb reprocessed the RACE reads with MiXCR, giving one entry per CDR3 protein. The sample yields 65,000 to 95,000 distinct CDR3 sequences, over 9.5% seen once. Time point: patch test 1, 2 weeks after DPC sensitization. Treatment described: therapeutic diphenylcyclopropenone sensitization with weekly scalp DPC. Remarks on this clonotype: The antigen remains unidentified.

The receptor's source is a woman aged 55-69 years with alopecia areata. Some clones in this sample may be carry-over from other donors' samples. Sample: whole blood, taken in connection with sensitization to the hapten diphenylcyclopropenone (DPC). The genes are TRBV6-5 and TRBJ1-5; a possible D gene is TRBD1 (5 bases). The CDR3 DNA reads as TGTGCCAGCAGGAAACCAGGGCGGGATCAGCCCCAGCATTTT. Translating gives CASRKPGRDQPQHF.